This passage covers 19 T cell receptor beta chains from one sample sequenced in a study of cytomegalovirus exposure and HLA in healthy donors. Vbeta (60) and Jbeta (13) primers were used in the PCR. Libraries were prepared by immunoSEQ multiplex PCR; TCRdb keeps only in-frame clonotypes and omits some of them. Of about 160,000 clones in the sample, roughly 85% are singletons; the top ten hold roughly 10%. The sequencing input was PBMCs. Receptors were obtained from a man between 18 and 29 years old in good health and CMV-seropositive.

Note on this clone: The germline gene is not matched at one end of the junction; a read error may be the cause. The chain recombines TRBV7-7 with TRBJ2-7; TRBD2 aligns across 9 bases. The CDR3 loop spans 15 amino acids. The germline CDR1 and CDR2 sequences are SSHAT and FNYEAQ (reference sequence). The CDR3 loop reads CASSLGTSKIYEQYF. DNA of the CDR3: TGTGCTAGCAGCTTAGGGACTAGCAAAATCTACGAGCAGTACTTC.

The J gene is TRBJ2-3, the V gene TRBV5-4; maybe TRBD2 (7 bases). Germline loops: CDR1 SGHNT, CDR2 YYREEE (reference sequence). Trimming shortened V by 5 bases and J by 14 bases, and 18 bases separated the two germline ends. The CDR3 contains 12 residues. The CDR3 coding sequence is TGTGCCAGCAGGGTAGGGGGAGGGCCTCCGTATTTT. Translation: CASRVGGGPPYF.

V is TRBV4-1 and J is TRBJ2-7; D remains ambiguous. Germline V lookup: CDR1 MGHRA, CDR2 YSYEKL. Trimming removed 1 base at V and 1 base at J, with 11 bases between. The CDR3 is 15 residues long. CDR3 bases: TGCGCCAGCAGCCAAGTTCTTAGTGAATCCTACGAGCAGTACTTC. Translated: CASSQVLSESYEQYF.

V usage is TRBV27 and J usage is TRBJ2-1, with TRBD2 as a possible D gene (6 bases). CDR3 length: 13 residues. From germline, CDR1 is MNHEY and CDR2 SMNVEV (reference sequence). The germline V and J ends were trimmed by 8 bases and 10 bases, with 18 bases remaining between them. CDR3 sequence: CASSTSTQWEQFF. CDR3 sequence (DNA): TGTGCCAGCTCGACTAGTACCCAATGGGAGCAGTTCTTC.

DNA of the CDR3: TGTGCCAGCAGTGAAGCTAGGAGCACCGGGGAGCTGTTTTTT. It translates to CASSEARSTGELFF. The chain recombines TRBV2 with TRBJ2-2; D is uncertain. The CDR3 length is 14 residues. The V end lost 0 bases, the J end lost 4 bases, and 6 bases lay between the germline ends. CDR1 is SNHLY, CDR2 FYNNEI, per germline.

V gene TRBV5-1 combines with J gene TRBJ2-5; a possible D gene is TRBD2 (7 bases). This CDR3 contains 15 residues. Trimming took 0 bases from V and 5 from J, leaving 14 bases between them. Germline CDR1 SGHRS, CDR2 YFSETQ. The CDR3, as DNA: TGCGCCAGCAGCTTGGAGTGGGGGGGCTATGAGACCCAGTACTTC. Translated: CASSLEWGGYETQYF.

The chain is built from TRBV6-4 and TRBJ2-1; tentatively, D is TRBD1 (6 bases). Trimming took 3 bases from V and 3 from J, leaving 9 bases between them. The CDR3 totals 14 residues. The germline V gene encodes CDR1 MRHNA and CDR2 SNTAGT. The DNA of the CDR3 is TGTGCCAGCAGTGAAGGGGGTCGCTACAATGAGCAGTTCTTC. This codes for CASSEGGRYNEQFF.

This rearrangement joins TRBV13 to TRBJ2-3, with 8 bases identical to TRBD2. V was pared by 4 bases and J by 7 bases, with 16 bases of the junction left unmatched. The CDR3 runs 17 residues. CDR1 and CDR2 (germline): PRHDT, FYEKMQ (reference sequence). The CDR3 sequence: CASSWNGLSGSGNTQYF. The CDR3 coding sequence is TGTGCCAGCAGCTGGAATGGTTTGAGCGGGAGTGGGAATACGCAGTATTTT. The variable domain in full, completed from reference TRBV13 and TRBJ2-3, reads AAGVIQSPRHLIKEKRETATLKCYPIPRHDTVYWYQQGPGQDPQFLISFYEKMQSDKGSIPDRFSAQQFSDYHSELNMSSLELGDSALYFCASSWNGLSGSGNTQYFGPGTRLTVL.

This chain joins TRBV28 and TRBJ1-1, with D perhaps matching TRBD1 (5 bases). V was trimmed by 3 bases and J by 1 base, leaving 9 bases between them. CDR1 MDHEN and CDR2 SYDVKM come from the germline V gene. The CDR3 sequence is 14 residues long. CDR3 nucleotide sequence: TGTGCCAGCAGTTTTCAGGGATGGAACACTGAAGCTTTCTTT. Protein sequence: CASSFQGWNTEAFF.

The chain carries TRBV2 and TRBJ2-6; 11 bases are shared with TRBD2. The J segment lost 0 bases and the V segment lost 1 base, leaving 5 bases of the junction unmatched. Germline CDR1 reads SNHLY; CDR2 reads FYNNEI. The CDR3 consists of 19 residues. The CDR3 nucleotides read TGTGCCAGCAGTGAAGATCTAGCGGGAGGTTTCTCTGGGGCCAACGTCCTGACTTTC. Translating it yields CASSEDLAGGFSGANVLTF. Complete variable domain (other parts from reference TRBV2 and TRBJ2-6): EPEVTQTPSHQVTQMGQEVILRCVPISNHLYFYWYRQILGQKVEFLVSFYNNEISEKSEIFDDQFSVERPDGSNFTLKIRSTKLEDSAMYFCASSEDLAGGFSGANVLTFGAGSRLTVL.

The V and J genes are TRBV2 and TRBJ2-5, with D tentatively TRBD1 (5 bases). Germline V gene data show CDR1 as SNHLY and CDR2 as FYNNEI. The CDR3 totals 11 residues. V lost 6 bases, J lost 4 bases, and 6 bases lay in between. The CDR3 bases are TGTGCCAGCAGCCAGGGAGAGACCCAGTACTTC. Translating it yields CASSQGETQYF.

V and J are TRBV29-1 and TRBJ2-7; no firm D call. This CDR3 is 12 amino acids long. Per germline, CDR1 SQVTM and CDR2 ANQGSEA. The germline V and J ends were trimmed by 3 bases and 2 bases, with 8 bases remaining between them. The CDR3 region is CSVEAAPYEQYF. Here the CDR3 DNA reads TGCAGCGTTGAGGCAGCGCCCTACGAGCAGTACTTC.

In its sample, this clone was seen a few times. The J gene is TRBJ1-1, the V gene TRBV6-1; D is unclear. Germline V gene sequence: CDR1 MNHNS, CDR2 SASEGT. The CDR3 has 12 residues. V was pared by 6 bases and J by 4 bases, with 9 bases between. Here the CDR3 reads CASRQRGTEAFF. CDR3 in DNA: TGTGCCAGCAGGCAGCGGGGCACTGAAGCTTTCTTT.

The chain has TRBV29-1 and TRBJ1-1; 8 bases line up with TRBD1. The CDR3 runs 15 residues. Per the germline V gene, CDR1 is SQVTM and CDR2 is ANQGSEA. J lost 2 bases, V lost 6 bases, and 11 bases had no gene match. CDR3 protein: CSVIKAGTGNTEAFF. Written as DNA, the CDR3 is TGCAGCGTCATAAAAGCCGGGACAGGAAACACTGAAGCTTTCTTT.

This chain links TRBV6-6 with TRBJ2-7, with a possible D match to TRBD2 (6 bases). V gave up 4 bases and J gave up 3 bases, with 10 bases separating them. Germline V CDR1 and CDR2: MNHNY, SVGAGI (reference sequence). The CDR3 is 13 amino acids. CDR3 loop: CASSLVGGYEQYF. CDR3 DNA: TGTGCCAGCAGTTTAGTGGGGGGCTACGAGCAGTACTTC.

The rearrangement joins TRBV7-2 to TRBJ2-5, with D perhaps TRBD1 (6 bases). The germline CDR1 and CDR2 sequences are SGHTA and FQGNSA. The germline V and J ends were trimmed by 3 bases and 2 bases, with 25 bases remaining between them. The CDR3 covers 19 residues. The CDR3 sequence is CASSFLVRAGAPLQETQYF. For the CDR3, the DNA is TGTGCCAGCAGCTTTTTAGTTAGGGCAGGGGCGCCCCTACAAGAGACCCAGTACTTC.

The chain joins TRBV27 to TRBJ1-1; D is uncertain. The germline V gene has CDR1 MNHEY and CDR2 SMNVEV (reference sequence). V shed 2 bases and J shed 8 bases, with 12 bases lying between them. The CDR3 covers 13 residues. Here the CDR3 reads CASSLAGTLEAFF. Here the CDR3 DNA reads TGTGCCAGCAGTTTAGCAGGCACCTTAGAAGCTTTCTTT.

In DNA, the CDR3 is TGTGCCAGCAGCTACTACAGGGTGAGAACTAATGAAAAACTGTTTTTT. Amino acid sequence: CASSYYRVRTNEKLFF. J is TRBJ1-4 and V is TRBV5-6, with a tentative D call TRBD1 (6 bases). This CDR3 comprises 16 residues. V lost 3 bases and J 1 base, leaving 13 bases between the germline ends. The germline gives CDR1 SGHDT, CDR2 YYEEEE.

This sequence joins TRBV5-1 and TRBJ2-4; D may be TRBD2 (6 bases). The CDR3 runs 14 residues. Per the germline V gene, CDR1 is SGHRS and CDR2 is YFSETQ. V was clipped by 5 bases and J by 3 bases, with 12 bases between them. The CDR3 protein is CASRSSEIKNIQYF. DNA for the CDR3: TGCGCCAGCAGGTCTAGCGAGATCAAAAACATTCAGTACTTC.